The T cell receptor (beta chain) under discussion was sequenced for a study of blood T cell repertoires in COVID-19. V was cut by 4 bases and J by 6 bases, with 10 bases left in between. Germline values: CDR1 SGHKS, CDR2 YYEKEE (reference sequence). The CDR3 has 12 residues. Sequencing was performed with immunoSEQ multiplex PCR; in TCRdb, only in-frame clones are kept and a portion is missing. The sample lists around 230,000 clones; roughly 88% were seen once. The sequence came from a man in his forties with acute or convalescent COVID-19. The rearrangement uses TRBV5-5 and TRBJ1-1, with D uncertain. Sequencing was performed on peripheral blood. CDR3 amino acids: CASSRGSAEAFF. In DNA, the CDR3 is TGTGCCAGCAGCCGGGGTTCCGCTGAAGCTTTCTTT.